Below are 21 T cell receptor beta chains sequenced from a single sample in a study of synovial regulatory T cells in juvenile arthritis (dated by TCRdb to between 2014 and 2017). Library preparation employed the immunoSEQ multiplex PCR assay. TCRdb limited this immuneACCESS table to in-frame rearrangements with V and J called. A share of clones is missing; checked studies link under half to unresolved V genes, and the rest is unexplained. This sample's table contains around 6,400 clones. The ten largest make up more than 0.55% of the sample. Input material: Treg cells from blood. The cell subset or site label of this sample denotes: remaining (HLA-DR-negative) circulating blood Treg cells. These receptors were collected from a donor aged 2-30 years with juvenile idiopathic arthritis.

The V and J genes are TRBV4-1 and TRBJ2-7; TCRdb calls TRBD2, which cannot be checked without DNA. There are 14 residues in the CDR3. This entry has no DNA. The germline V gene has CDR1 MGHRA and CDR2 YSYEKL. The CDR3 sequence: CASRNLAEPHEQYF.

V and J are TRBV7-2 and TRBJ2-5; TCRdb selects TRBD1, and the lack of DNA leaves this call unchecked. The CDR3 extends over 15 amino acids. No nucleotide data were recorded. Germline lookup yields CDR1 SGHTA and CDR2 FQGNSA. The CDR3: CASSLTGFVQETQYF.

V is TRBV5-1 and J is TRBJ2-7. The CDR3 runs to 15 residues. No DNA sequence was recorded. Looked up from germline, CDR1 is SGHRS and CDR2 is YFSETQ. The CDR3 is CASSLNPAVSYEQYF. Full variable domain (remainder filled in from reference TRBV5-1 and TRBJ2-7): KAGVTQTPRYLIKTRGQQVTLSCSPISGHRSVSWYQQTPGQGLQFLFEYFSETQRNKGNFPGRFSGRQFSNSRSEMNVSTLELGDSALYLCASSLNPAVSYEQYFGPGTRLTVT.

This chain connects TRBV7-2 to TRBJ2-3; TCRdb outputs TRBD2, but without DNA this stays unchecked. The CDR3 consists of 16 residues. Only the protein is available. CDR1 and CDR2 from the germline V gene are SGHTA and FQGNSA. Here the CDR3 reads CASSSGSGSRADTQYF.

This clone is classed as medium-sized (0.01 to 0.1%) by frequency. V and J are TRBV7-2 and TRBJ1-2; TCRdb indicates TRBD1, and absent DNA this call remains unverified. The length of the CDR3 is 12 residues. A DNA sequence was not provided. The germline gives CDR1 SGHTA, CDR2 FQGNSA. CDR3 loop: CASRQGARGYTF.

The chain joins TRBV11-2 to TRBJ2-3; TCRdb names TRBD2, which stays unverified in the absence of DNA. Germline V gene sequence: CDR1 SGHAT, CDR2 FQNNGV. CDR3 length equals 13 residues. No DNA appears here. CDR3: CASSLDGRTPNDF.

CDR3 residues: CASSRGPGGMDTEAFF. This chain joins TRBV5-4 and TRBJ1-1. Looked up from germline, CDR1 is SGHNT and CDR2 is YYREEE (reference sequence). This CDR3 region has 16 residues. No DNA is given.

The V and J genes are TRBV28 and TRBJ2-7; TCRdb lists TRBD2, though no DNA is available to test this call. Germline V gene lookup returns CDR1 MDHEN and CDR2 SYDVKM. The CDR3 sequence is 16 residues long. The DNA is unrecorded. This chain's CDR3 is CASSFALAGATGEQYF.

This chain connects TRBV5-6 to TRBJ2-7. Looked up from germline, CDR1 is SGHDT and CDR2 is YYEEEE. The CDR3 has 16 amino acids. No coding sequence is recorded. The CDR3 here is CASSLGTGTALYEQYF.

This rearrangement joins TRBV5-1 to TRBJ2-3; TCRdb designates TRBD2, a call that cannot be tested without DNA. Per the germline V gene, CDR1 is SGHRS and CDR2 is YFSETQ. The CDR3 runs to 17 residues. No DNA sequence is on record. CDR3 in amino acids: CAGSVRTSGGSTDTQYF. Together with reference TRBV5-1 and TRBJ2-3, the CDR3 gives the full variable domain: KAGVTQTPRYLIKTRGQQVTLSCSPISGHRSVSWYQQTPGQGLQFLFEYFSETQRNKGNFPGRFSGRQFSNSRSEMNVSTLELGDSALYLCAGSVRTSGGSTDTQYFGPGTRLTVL.

The chain joins TRBV19 to TRBJ1-2. From germline, CDR1 is LNHDA and CDR2 SQIVND (reference sequence). This CDR3 spans 15 amino acids. No DNA is recorded. CDR3: CASSIEGGSGYGYTF. The full variable domain, in which reference TRBV19 and TRBJ1-2 provide the parts outside the CDR3, is DGGITQSPKYLFRKEGQNVTLSCEQNLNHDAMYWYRQDPGQGLRLIYYSQIVNDFQKGDIAEGYSVSREKKESFPLTVTSAQKNPTAFYLCASSIEGGSGYGYTFGSGTRLTVV.

V usage is TRBV27 and J usage is TRBJ1-5; lacking DNA, the TRBD1 call made by TCRdb goes unchecked. This CDR3 has 15 amino acids. Only the protein is available. CDR1 and CDR2 (germline): MNHEY, SMNVEV (reference sequence). CDR3 sequence reads: CASSLTGHSNQPQHF.

The chain is built from TRBV11-2 and TRBJ1-2. CDR3 length: 13 amino acids. The DNA sequence is not available. Germline V gene sequence: CDR1 SGHAT, CDR2 FQNNGV. The CDR3: CASSYPDGNGYTF.

V is TRBV7-2 and J is TRBJ1-1; the D call from TCRdb, TRBD1, cannot be confirmed without DNA. The germline CDR1 and CDR2 sequences are SGHTA and FQGNSA. CDR3 size: 12 residues. DNA was not recorded. This chain's CDR3 is CASSFLNKKAFF.

This sequence joins TRBV4-3 and TRBJ2-3. The CDR3 has 17 amino acids. No DNA accompanies this entry. Looked up from germline, CDR1 is LGHNA and CDR2 is YSLEER. This chain's CDR3 is CASSQERQSILADTQYF.

The V and J genes are TRBV7-9 and TRBJ2-1; absent DNA, TCRdb's TRBD2 call cannot be checked. The germline CDR1 and CDR2 sequences are SEHNR and FQNEAQ (reference sequence). The CDR3 covers 19 residues. No DNA sequence was recorded. CDR3 in amino acids: CASSSGLAGAVRLGYEQFF.

The chain has TRBV9 and TRBJ2-7; the D call of TRBD1 rests on TCRdb alone, since no DNA is present to check it. CDR3 length equals 13 residues. No DNA is listed. Germline lookup yields CDR1 SGDLS and CDR2 YYNGEE. CDR3 sequence: CASSAIQGSPQYF.

The chain has TRBV6-5 and TRBJ1-3; TCRdb picks TRBD1, but there is no DNA to check that call. Germline V lookup: CDR1 MNHEY, CDR2 SVGAGI. This CDR3 has 15 residues. There is no recorded DNA. CDR3 in amino acids: CASRPQGGSGNTIYF.

This sequence joins TRBV5-1 and TRBJ2-5; TCRdb's D call, TRBD1, is unchecked because there is no DNA. CDR1 and CDR2 from the germline V gene are SGHRS and YFSETQ. CDR3 size: 13 residues. Only the protein is available. The CDR3 spells CASSGTGVETQYF.

The chain employs TRBV5-6 and TRBJ1-4; the TCRdb D gene call, TRBD1, has no DNA to confirm it. This CDR3 has 16 amino acids. Only the protein is available. Germline CDR1 is SGHDT and CDR2 is YYEEEE. The CDR3 region is CASSSDRGPVNEKLFF.

The genes are TRBV19 and TRBJ2-5; TCRdb designates TRBD2, a call that cannot be tested without DNA. The CDR3 loop spans 12 amino acids. No DNA was logged. The germline gives CDR1 LNHDA, CDR2 SQIVND (reference sequence). CDR3 amino acids: CASSPGQETQYF. The full variable domain, rest sourced from reference TRBV19 and TRBJ2-5, is DGGITQSPKYLFRKEGQNVTLSCEQNLNHDAMYWYRQDPGQGLRLIYYSQIVNDFQKGDIAEGYSVSREKKESFPLTVTSAQKNPTAFYLCASSPGQETQYFGPGTRLLVL.